The entry that follows covers one TCR beta chain sequence. The junction does not match germline at one end; this may be a read error. The data were obtained in a study of technical replicates of blood from a handful of donors. Method: immunoSEQ multiplex PCR; TCRdb's copy keeps in-frame clones and lacks some. The profile shows tens of thousands of clones, approximately 94% of them singletons. CDR1 and CDR2 (germline): LNHDA, SQIVND (reference sequence). CDR3 length equals 16 residues. This rearrangement joins TRBV19 to TRBJ2-7; 9 bases line up with TRBD2. The TCR sequence derives from a human donor in good health. The sequenced sample was T cells isolated from PBMCs. The CDR3 loop reads CASGIAGAGHSYEQYF. CDR3 sequence (DNA): TGTGCCAGTGGTATAGCGGGAGCGGGGCACTCCTACGAGCAGTACTTC.